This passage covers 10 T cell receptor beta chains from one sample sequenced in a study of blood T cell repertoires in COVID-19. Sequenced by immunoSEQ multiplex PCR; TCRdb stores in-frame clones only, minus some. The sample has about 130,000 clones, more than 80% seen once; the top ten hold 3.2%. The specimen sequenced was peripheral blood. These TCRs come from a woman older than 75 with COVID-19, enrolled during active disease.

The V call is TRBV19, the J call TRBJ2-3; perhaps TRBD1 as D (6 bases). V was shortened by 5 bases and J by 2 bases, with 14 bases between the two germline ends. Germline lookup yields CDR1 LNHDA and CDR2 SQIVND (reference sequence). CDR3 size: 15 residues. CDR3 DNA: TGTGCCAGTAGTGGGGGACACCGCCCCACAGATACGCAGTATTTT. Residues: CASSGGHRPTDTQYF. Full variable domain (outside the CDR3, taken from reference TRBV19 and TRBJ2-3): DGGITQSPKYLFRKEGQNVTLSCEQNLNHDAMYWYRQDPGQGLRLIYYSQIVNDFQKGDIAEGYSVSREKKESFPLTVTSAQKNPTAFYLCASSGGHRPTDTQYFGPGTRLTVL.

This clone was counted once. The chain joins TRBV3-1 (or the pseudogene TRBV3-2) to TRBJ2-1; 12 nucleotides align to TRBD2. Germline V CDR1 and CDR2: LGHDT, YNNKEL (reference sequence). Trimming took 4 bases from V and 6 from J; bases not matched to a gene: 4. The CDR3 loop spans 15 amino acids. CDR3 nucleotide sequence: TGTGCCAGCAGCCCCTCGACTAGCGGGAGCAATGAGCAGTTCTTC. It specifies CASSPSTSGSNEQFF.

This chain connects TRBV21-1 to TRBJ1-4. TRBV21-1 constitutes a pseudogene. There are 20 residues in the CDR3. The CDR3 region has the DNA TGTGCCAGCAGCAAAACGGGGGGGTTAGACCCGACAGGGAGATATGAAAAACTGTTTTTT. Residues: CASSKTGGLDPTGRYEKLFF.

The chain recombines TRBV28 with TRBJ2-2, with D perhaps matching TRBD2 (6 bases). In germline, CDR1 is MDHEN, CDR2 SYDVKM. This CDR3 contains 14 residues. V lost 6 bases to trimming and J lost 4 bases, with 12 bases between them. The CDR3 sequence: CASRPGTRTGELFF. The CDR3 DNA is TGTGCCAGCAGACCCGGGACTCGCACCGGGGAGCTGTTTTTT.

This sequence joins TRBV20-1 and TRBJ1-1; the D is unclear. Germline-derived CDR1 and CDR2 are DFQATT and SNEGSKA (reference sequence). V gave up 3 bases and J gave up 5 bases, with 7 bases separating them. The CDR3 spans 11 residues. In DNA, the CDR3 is TGCAGTGCTAGGAGCGGGACTGAAGCTTTCTTT. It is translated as CSARSGTEAFF.

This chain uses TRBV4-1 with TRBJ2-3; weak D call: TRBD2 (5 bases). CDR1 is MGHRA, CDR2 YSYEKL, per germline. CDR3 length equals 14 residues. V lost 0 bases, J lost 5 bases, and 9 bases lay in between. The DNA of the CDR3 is TGCGCCAGCAGCCAAGAACTAGAAGTAGATACGCAGTATTTT. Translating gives CASSQELEVDTQYF.

The CDR3 loop reads CASLNTGAAGWPQHF. CDR3 nucleotide sequence: TGTGCCAGCCTAAACACAGGGGCCGCGGGGTGGCCCCAGCATTTT. V and J are TRBV28 and TRBJ1-5; 7 nucleotides line up with TRBD1. The V gene's germline CDR1 is MDHEN and CDR2 SYDVKM. The CDR3 extends over 15 amino acids. The V segment lost 8 bases and the J segment 9 bases; nucleotides outside the gene matches: 16.

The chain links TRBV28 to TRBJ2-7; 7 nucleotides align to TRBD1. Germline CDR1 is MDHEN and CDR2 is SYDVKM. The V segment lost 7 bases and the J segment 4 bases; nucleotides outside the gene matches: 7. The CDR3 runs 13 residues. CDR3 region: CASNQGQTYEQYF. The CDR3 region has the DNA TGTGCCAGCAACCAGGGACAGACATACGAGCAGTACTTC.

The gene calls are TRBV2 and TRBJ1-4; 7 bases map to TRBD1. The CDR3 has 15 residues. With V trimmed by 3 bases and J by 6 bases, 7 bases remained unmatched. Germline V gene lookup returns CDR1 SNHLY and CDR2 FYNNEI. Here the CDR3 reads CASSEGDSRDEKLFF. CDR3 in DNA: TGTGCCAGCAGTGAGGGGGACAGCCGGGATGAAAAACTGTTTTTT.

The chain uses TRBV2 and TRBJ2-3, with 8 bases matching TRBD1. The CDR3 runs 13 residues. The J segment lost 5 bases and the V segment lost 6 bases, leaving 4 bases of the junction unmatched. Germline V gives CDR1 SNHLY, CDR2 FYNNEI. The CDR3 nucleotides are TGTGCCAGCAGGCCAGGGGGCATAGATACGCAGTATTTT. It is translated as CASRPGGIDTQYF.